Listed below are T cell receptor beta chains from one sample, sequenced in a study of post-analysis software for immune sequencing data. Each CDR3 protein is one row after TCRdb ran MiXCR on the PCR reads. The sample has about 770,000 distinct CDR3 sequences; about 43% are singletons. The sequenced material came from blood. These receptors were taken from a girl between 5 and 17 years old with multiple sclerosis. Both conserved end residues are part of each CDR3. Each record gives: V gene, J gene, D gene, CDR3 protein. A D gene is named only where the DNA matches it firmly.

TRBV7-9,TRBJ2-5,-,CASSAPGYQETQYF
TRBV28,TRBJ1-4,TRBD1,CASSQWGQVNEKLFF
TRBV20-1,-,TRBD1,CSAREGQFYEQYF
TRBV29-1,TRBJ2-1,-,CSVETINEQFF
TRBV12-3/TRBV12-4,TRBJ2-1,TRBD1,CASRTVTGDPYNEQFF
TRBV20-1,-,TRBD1,CSARVEGASYEQYF
TRBV7-8,-,TRBD1,CASSLGDSSYEQFF
TRBV7-9,TRBJ1-4,-,CASSWDRGIEKLFF
TRBV7-2,TRBJ1-1,-,CACSLIEEAFF
TRBV7-2,TRBJ1-6,TRBD1,CASSYTGALNSPLHF
TRBV24-1,TRBJ2-1,TRBD1,CATSGLRDRGPGEQFF
TRBV12-3/TRBV12-4,TRBJ2-4,-,CASSTGRIALNIQYF
TRBV9,TRBJ2-1,-,CASSAEGGYNEQFF
TRBV28,TRBJ2-5,TRBD1,CASSLWDRGMETQYF
TRBV5-1,TRBJ2-5,TRBD2,CASNLRGLAGETQYF
TRBV28,TRBJ1-2,-,CASSLPGGAPYYGYTF
TRBV4-3,TRBJ2-1,TRBD2,CASSSGLAVNNEQFF
TRBV29-1,TRBJ2-3,-,CSTSELDTQYF
TRBV5-1,TRBJ2-7,-,CASSSEGPWDEQYF
TRBV12-3/TRBV12-4,TRBJ1-2,TRBD1,CASSPPGRGLGYTF
TRBV20-1,TRBJ2-1,TRBD2,CSASSGLAVSYNEQFF
TRBV20-1,TRBJ2-3,-,CSATAGLTDTQYF
TRBV7-2,TRBJ2-5,TRBD2,CASSFWLAGETQYF
TRBV12-3/TRBV12-4,TRBJ1-1,-,CASSHQFAEAFF
TRBV29-1,TRBJ1-2,TRBD1,CSAAPGQGNYGYTF
TRBV27,TRBJ2-7,-,CASSLGQVGPYEQYF
TRBV20-1,-,-,CSARGWGHLGGANVETQYF
TRBV29-1,TRBJ2-1,-,CSVDLGRIYNEQFF
TRBV12-3/TRBV12-4,TRBJ1-5,-,CASSPGGRSNQPQHF
TRBV7-8,TRBJ2-3,-,CASSSDSTSTDTQYF
TRBV7-3,TRBJ2-7,-,CASSPAAASHEQYF
TRBV28,TRBJ2-1,-,CASSGRGQRLEQFF
TRBV4-1,TRBJ2-3,TRBD2,CASSQALLAGGSDTQYF
TRBV20-1,TRBJ1-5,-,CSARTPWDHQPQHF
TRBV6-5,TRBJ2-5,-,CASSYSIWGDEQYF
TRBV29-1,TRBJ1-2,TRBD1,CSVEGRGQGYTF
TRBV27,TRBJ2-7,-,CASSFGLAIYEQYF
TRBV11-2,TRBJ2-1,TRBD2,CASSTGLAGVVRSYNEQFF
TRBV18,TRBJ2-1,TRBD2,CASSPGRAVEQFF
TRBV6-5,TRBJ2-1,-,CASRTVGPHNEQFF
TRBV20-1,TRBJ2-5,-,CSVRWAEGETQYF
TRBV30,TRBJ2-4,-,CAWRGPLGAKNIQYF
TRBV9,-,TRBD2,CASSATSGRGLEQYF
TRBV15,TRBJ2-1,-,CATVPGDLYNEQFF
TRBV7-3,TRBJ2-1,TRBD2,CASSLGLAGVMGNEQFF
TRBV29-1,TRBJ1-1,-,CSVERGANTEAFF